What follows describes a single T cell receptor (beta chain). The antigen remains undetermined. Only in-frame clones appear in the TCRdb table, and some are missing; sequencing was by immunoSEQ multiplex PCR. Of some 2,000,000 clones detected, around 95% appear once; the ten largest clones hold approximately 0.13%. J was trimmed by 0 bases and V by 4 bases; bases with no gene match: 9. The germline V gene has CDR1 SGHDT and CDR2 YYEEEE. The CDR3 runs 16 residues. This specimen comes from a study of shared clonotypes between healthy human individuals. Study at large: Donors consisted of two women and a few men between 18 and 49.

Findings and limits, study-wide: Having only a few donors restricted how much genetic and exposure-history diversity was captured. Naive subsets typically showed greater estimated richness than memory subsets.

The chain has TRBV5-6 and TRBJ2-7; 8 bases fit TRBD1. The receptor comes from a man between 18 and 29 years old in good health. Source material: naive CD4+ T cells sorted from blood. Documented subset: CD45RA+ positively selected. The DNA of the CDR3 is TGTGCCAGCAGCCCCGGGACAGGCGTACTCTCCTACGAGCAGTACTTC. Protein sequence: CASSPGTGVLSYEQYF.